This TCR beta chain was sequenced in a study of human T cells and chemical hapten exposure. Noted time point: patch test 1, 2 weeks after DPC sensitization. Treatment of the sample: therapeutic diphenylcyclopropenone sensitization with weekly scalp DPC. The sample holds a few counts of this clonotype. One entry per CDR3 protein results from TCRdb running MiXCR on the RACE reads. The sample contains about 100,000 distinct CDR3 sequences, approximately 11% of which appear only once. The material was whole blood, obtained in connection with sensitization to the hapten diphenylcyclopropenone (DPC). This TCR was recovered from a woman between 40 and 50 years old with alopecia areata. Some clones in this sample may be carry-over from other donors' samples.

The CDR3 bases are TGCAGTGCCACGCCCCCCATCACGGTGCGAGCAGATACGCAGTATTTT. Translated, it gives CSATPPITVRADTQYF. The chain combines TRBV20-1 with TRBJ2-3, with D unclear. This CDR3 spans 16 amino acids. Germline V gene data show CDR1 as DFQATT and CDR2 as SNEGSKA (reference sequence). Trimming removed 6 bases from V and 4 bases from J, with 23 bases in between.